This T cell receptor beta chain was captured by sequencing in a study of neoadjuvant nivolumab and ipilimumab in lung cancer. Study overall: Patients got nivolumab 3 mg/kg on days 1, 15 and 29; combination added ipilimumab 1 mg/kg day 1.

Details on this clone: Its antigen is as yet unknown.

This table comes from immunoSEQ multiplex PCR, and its TCRdb copy is limited to in-frame clones, with some not included. The repertoire holds over 15,000 clones, roughly three quarters seen once, with roughly 8% in the top ten. Germline CDR1 and CDR2: SGHRS and YFSETQ. This CDR3 is built from 13 residues. V lost 0 bases, J lost 6 bases, and 9 bases lay in between. Study-level findings and limits: From pretherapy to surgery, tumor richness and clonality rose with dual therapy. Compared with tumor-adjacent uninvolved lung, resected tumors showed greater richness and clonality. Blood richness before therapy tracked richness in tumors resected after neoadjuvant therapy.

Sequenced here: tumor tissue, sampled after neoadjuvant nivolumab, alone or with ipilimumab, at or shortly before surgery. V gene TRBV5-1 combines with J gene TRBJ1-1; D gene ambiguous. This sequence was found in an adult with non-small cell lung cancer. In DNA, the CDR3 is TGCGCCAGCAGCTTGGGAGAAGATGCTGAAGCTTTCTTT. Translating gives CASSLGEDAEAFF.